Detailed here is one TCR beta chain. This table comes from immunoSEQ multiplex PCR, and its TCRdb copy is limited to in-frame clones, with some not included. Of around 16,000 clones listed, 65% to 90% are singletons. The germline V gene encodes CDR1 PRHDT and CDR2 FYEKMQ (reference sequence). The CDR3 consists of 19 residues. Trimming stripped 5 bases from V and 0 bases from J, with 23 bases between. This specimen belongs to a study of T cell changes during pregnancy in multiple sclerosis. The chain couples TRBV13 to TRBJ1-3, with D possibly TRBD1 on 6 matching bases. This receptor was identified in a female donor in good health, enrolled as a control in a pregnancy study. Sequencing used CD8+ T cells from peripheral blood mononuclear cells, obtained after pregnancy. The CDR3 sequence: CASSLEGDVGPHSGNTIYF. In nucleotides, the CDR3 is TGTGCCAGCAGCCTCGAGGGGGACGTAGGCCCTCACTCTGGAAACACCATATATTTT.